The clone carrying this T cell receptor (beta chain) came up once. This sample was included in a study of blood T cell repertoires in COVID-19. Study-wide context: Both acute and convalescent COVID-19 samples were obtained from the United States, Italy and Spain.

As originally analysed: Reference gene primer amplification yielded estimated nucleated cell counts. Some clones are missing from TCRdb's copy, which holds only in-frame ones; the method was immunoSEQ multiplex PCR. Clone size and the V and J calls come from that table; the DNA yielded D and trimming. The sample holds 15,000 to 20,000 clones; almost 85% are singletons and the top ten take approximately 25%. This CDR3 comprises 14 residues. The sequence came from a woman aged 70-85 years with active COVID-19. The genes are TRBV21-1 and TRBJ2-1; TRBD2, the table's D call, lacks a check against the DNA. TRBV21-1 is classified as a pseudogene. Specimen: peripheral blood. This chain's CDR3 is CASDQGGGYNEQFF. For the CDR3, the DNA is TGTGCCAGCGACCAGGGAGGAGGCTACAATGAGCAGTTCTTC.